This T cell receptor beta chain was identified in a study of T cells after yellow fever vaccination. Whole-study results and caveats: It was a small share of clonotypes that appeared in both CD4 and CD8 compartments. Boosting was followed by the reappearance of most primary-vaccination clones (around 95% CD4, about 89% CD8). Repertoires sorted by FACS could include abundant clonotypes that are contaminants from the bulk population.

This clonotype was found a few times. Its antigen is undetermined. V lost 7 bases and J 6 bases, leaving 19 bases between the germline ends. This CDR3 contains 15 residues. Germline V gene sequence: CDR1 LNHDA, CDR2 SQIVND (reference sequence). The 5'RACE template-switching step produced TCR cDNA and added a universal primer site and UMIs. TCRdb reanalysed the 5' RACE reads using MiXCR and keeps one entry per CDR3 protein. This table holds about 340,000 distinct CDR3 sequences, around 3.9% found once. The TCR comes from a man younger than 35 who received the YFV17D yellow fever vaccine. J is TRBJ2-1 and V is TRBV19; maybe TRBD1 (7 bases). Sequences were derived from PBMCs, sampled 5 days after the yellow fever booster vaccination. The CDR3 DNA is TGTGCCAGTACCCCAACAGGGGAGGCCACCAATGAGCAGTTCTTC. It encodes CASTPTGEATNEQFF. Full variable domain (rest looked up from reference TRBV19 and TRBJ2-1): DGGITQSPKYLFRKEGQNVTLSCEQNLNHDAMYWYRQDPGQGLRLIYYSQIVNDFQKGDIAEGYSVSREKKESFPLTVTSAQKNPTAFYLCASTPTGEATNEQFFGPGTRLTVL.